Sequencing of this TCR beta chain was carried out in a study of shared clonotypes between healthy human individuals. Study findings and constraints: Some naive CD4 clonotypes, roughly 5%, turned up in common across several donors.

The CDR3 runs 15 residues. V lost 6 bases, J lost 4 bases, and 18 bases lay in between. Germline values: CDR1 SNHLY, CDR2 FYNNEI. Only one count was recorded for this clone. The antigen is undetermined. Genomic DNA of each subset was evenly split across several immunoSEQ plates. Using immunoSEQ multiplex PCR, the repertoire was profiled, and TCRdb retains in-frame clones only, with some absent. The repertoire holds over 2 million clones, with over 85% as singletons. Source material: naive CD4+ T cells sorted from blood. Subset reported: CD45RA+ positively selected. This TCR derives from a young man in good health. This chain joins TRBV2 and TRBJ1-2, with D tentatively TRBD1 (5 bases). The CDR3, as DNA: TGTGCCAGCAGAAATTCCGGGGGGATCGGCTATGGCTACACCTTC. This encodes CASRNSGGIGYGYTF.